The 2 T cell receptor beta chains listed next were all sequenced from one sample in a study of shared clonotypes between healthy human individuals. As defined, naive CD8 cells were CD45RO-negative and positively selected for CCR7, with terminally differentiated effector memory CD45RA+ cells excluded. Clones were sequenced by immunoSEQ multiplex PCR, and TCRdb holds only the in-frame ones, with some missing. The profile covers around 1.9 million clones, with under 95% appearing a single time and approximately 1.7% taken by the ten largest. Sequencing used naive CD8+ T cells from PBMCs. The receptors originated from a man aged 18 to 30 in good health. Some clones in this sample may be carry-over from other donors' samples.

The chain uses TRBV5-1 and TRBJ1-2; D is uncertain. CDR3 size: 13 residues. V was pared by 0 bases and J by 4 bases, with 7 bases between. Germline loops: CDR1 SGHRS, CDR2 YFSETQ. CDR3 region: CASSLGGLYGYTF. CDR3 nucleotides: TGCGCCAGCAGCTTGGGCGGCCTCTATGGCTACACCTTC.

V and J are TRBV27 and TRBJ2-3; possible D gene TRBD1, 5 bases. The CDR3 has 13 residues. CDR1 and CDR2 (germline): MNHEY, SMNVEV (reference sequence). The V end was cut by 10 bases, the J end by 10 bases, with 21 bases between. As DNA, the CDR3 is TGTGCCACGGCACCGTGGGGCCCCGACCCGCAGTATTTT. This sequence encodes CATAPWGPDPQYF.